Following are 24 T cell receptor beta chains from one sample sequenced in a study of blood T cell repertoires in COVID-19. The method was immunoSEQ multiplex PCR; TCRdb's version includes in-frame clones alone and lacks a portion of them. The sample includes a few hundred thousand clones, about 90% of them seen just once. Specimen: peripheral blood. The source is a woman aged 45 to 65 with COVID-19, enrolled during active disease.

The chain employs TRBV6-2 or TRBV6-3 and TRBJ2-1, with D possibly being TRBD2 (5 bases). V was pared by 5 bases and J by 9 bases, with 14 bases between. The CDR3 length is 13 residues. In germline, CDR1 is MNHEY, CDR2 SVGEGT. The CDR3 DNA reads as TGTGCCAGCAGTCTTCTAGCAAGCAGTGAGCAGTTCTTC. This gives the protein CASSLLASSEQFF.

The gene calls are TRBV7-8 and TRBJ2-5; 11 bases align to TRBD1. The V gene's germline CDR1 is SGHVS and CDR2 FQNEAQ. Trimming cost V 2 bases and J 0 bases; bases outside gene matches: 11. The CDR3 has 19 residues. CDR3 nucleotides: TGTGCCAGCAGCTTACCCCGGGACAGGGGGTCCAAGTACCAAGAGACCCAGTACTTC. Encoded protein: CASSLPRDRGSKYQETQYF. Supplemented by reference TRBV7-8 and TRBJ2-5, the full variable domain reads GAGVSQSPRYKVAKRGQDVALRCDPISGHVSLFWYQQALGQGPEFLTYFQNEAQLDKSGLPSDRFFAERPEGSVSTLKIQRTQQEDSAVYLCASSLPRDRGSKYQETQYFGPGTRLLVL.

V is TRBV19 and J is TRBJ1-1; 10 positions match TRBD1. Germline CDR1 and CDR2: LNHDA and SQIVND (reference sequence). This CDR3 spans 14 amino acids. J lost 10 bases, V lost 4 bases, and 9 bases had no gene match. The DNA of the CDR3 is TGTGCCAGTAGTAATGGAAGGACAGGGGGTTCAGCTTTCTTT. Its protein is CASSNGRTGGSAFF.

The V call is TRBV7-6, the J call TRBJ2-7; 9 nucleotides match TRBD1. Looked up from germline, CDR1 is SGHVS and CDR2 is FNYEAQ. With 0 bases clipped from V and 9 bases from J, the junction kept 9 bases outside the gene matches. The CDR3 has 15 amino acids. CDR3 residues: CASSLAGTGSEGQYF. The CDR3 DNA is TGTGCCAGCAGCTTAGCTGGGACAGGGTCAGAGGGGCAGTACTTC.

The chain couples TRBV24-1 to TRBJ1-1, with D tentatively TRBD1 (5 bases). In germline, CDR1 is KGHDR, CDR2 SFDVKD. The CDR3 spans 13 residues. V dropped 5 bases and J dropped 5 bases, with 11 bases sitting between them. CDR3 protein: CATSVPGRTEAFF. The CDR3 nucleotides are TGTGCCACCAGTGTCCCAGGGCGGACTGAAGCTTTCTTT.

This clone was seen only once. The chain is built from TRBV19 and TRBJ1-4; tentatively, D is TRBD1 (6 bases). CDR3 length: 15 residues. Per germline, CDR1 LNHDA and CDR2 SQIVND (reference sequence). V lost 10 bases and J lost 8, with 23 bases in between. CDR3 sequence reads: CATKEGGRAGEKLFF. The CDR3 DNA reads TGTGCCACCAAAGAAGGGGGACGGGCCGGAGAAAAACTGTTTTTT.

V and J are TRBV5-1 and TRBJ2-3; D may be TRBD1 (5 bases). CDR1 and CDR2 from the germline V gene are SGHRS and YFSETQ. The CDR3 contains 15 residues. V lost 0 bases, J lost 4 bases, and 12 bases lay in between. CDR3 sequence: CASSLGQGGPDTQYF. In DNA, the CDR3 is TGCGCCAGCAGCTTGGGGCAGGGTGGGCCAGATACGCAGTATTTT.

V is TRBV5-6 and J is TRBJ1-4; no definite D call. Looked up from germline, CDR1 is SGHDT and CDR2 is YYEEEE. Deletions cut 2 bases from V and 7 bases from J, with 15 bases between. The CDR3 has 15 residues. The CDR3 sequence is CASSFPAGEGEKLFF. In nucleotides, the CDR3 is TGTGCCAGCAGCTTCCCGGCTGGGGAGGGTGAAAAACTGTTTTTT.

The CDR3 DNA is TGTGCCAGCGGGAGGGGGGCTAGGGAAGCCTACGAGCAGTACTTC. Protein: CASGRGAREAYEQYF. This chain uses TRBV6-5 with TRBJ2-7; TRBD2 is a possible D gene (7 bases). Trimming took off 8 bases at V and 2 bases at J, with 19 bases between the two ends. CDR3 size: 15 residues. Germline-derived CDR1 and CDR2 are MNHEY and SVGAGI.

V and J are TRBV2 and TRBJ1-4; 11 bases align to TRBD1. V lost 4 bases to trimming and J lost 8 bases; unmatched junction nucleotides: 6. Germline V gives CDR1 SNHLY, CDR2 FYNNEI. The CDR3 loop spans 15 amino acids. CDR3 protein: CASSGDRGNGEKLFF. The CDR3, as DNA: TGTGCCAGCAGTGGGGACAGGGGGAACGGCGAAAAACTGTTTTTT.

This clone occurred a few times. The same CDR3 can be traced to other DNA sequences in this sample. DNA for the CDR3: TGTGCCAGCAGTCGACAGGTGGGAAATCAGCCCCAGCATTTT. Encoded protein: CASSRQVGNQPQHF. This sequence joins TRBV28 and TRBJ1-5, with TRBD1 as a possible D gene (6 bases). The CDR3 totals 14 residues. Germline values: CDR1 MDHEN, CDR2 SYDVKM. Trimming shortened V by 5 bases and J by 4 bases, and 12 bases separated the two germline ends.

The genes are TRBV19 and TRBJ1-1; 7 bases align to TRBD1. The CDR3 runs to 15 residues. The germline V gene has CDR1 LNHDA and CDR2 SQIVND (reference sequence). Trimming at V came to 4 bases and at J to 11 bases, leaving 16 bases not matched to a gene. CDR3 sequence: CASSSPGQSILGAFF. CDR3 coding DNA: TGTGCCAGTAGTAGCCCGGGACAGTCGATTCTCGGGGCTTTCTTT.

This rearrangement joins TRBV11-3 to TRBJ2-7; TRBD1 matches 10 bases. Germline V lookup: CDR1 SGHNT, CDR2 YENEEA. The V and J ends lost 1 base and 4 bases, in that order; junction bases with no gene match: 7. This CDR3 spans 16 amino acids. CDR3 in amino acids: CASSLVSGTGVYEQYF. Here the CDR3 DNA reads TGTGCCAGCAGCTTAGTATCCGGGACAGGGGTGTACGAGCAGTACTTC.

The gene calls are TRBV6-2 or TRBV6-3 and TRBJ2-5, with 10 nucleotides matching TRBD2. This CDR3 comprises 17 residues. V was pared by 2 bases and J by 5 bases, with 11 bases of the junction left unmatched. Germline CDR1 and CDR2: MNHEY and SVGEGT. The chain's CDR3 is CASSYAALAGADETQYF. In DNA, the CDR3 is TGTGCCAGCAGTTACGCTGCTCTAGCGGGAGCTGACGAGACCCAGTACTTC.

The chain carries TRBV5-4 and TRBJ1-1; 10 nucleotides agree with TRBD1. CDR3 size: 13 residues. Germline V gives CDR1 SGHNT, CDR2 YYREEE (reference sequence). Unmatched junction bases numbered 8, after V lost 4 bases and J lost 11 bases. Here the CDR3 reads CASSPRTGGMAFF. In DNA, the CDR3 is TGTGCCAGCAGCCCTCGGACAGGGGGTATGGCTTTCTTT. The entire variable domain, with the rest obtained from reference TRBV5-4 and TRBJ1-1, is as follows: ETGVTQSPTHLIKTRGQQVTLRCSSQSGHNTVSWYQQALGQGPQFIFQYYREEENGRGNFPPRFSGLQFPNYSSELNVNALELDDSALYLCASSPRTGGMAFFGQGTRLTVV.

The chain employs TRBV4-1 and TRBJ1-5, with a possible D match to TRBD1 (6 bases). Between the trimmed V and J ends, which lost 0 bases and 4 bases, there was a span of 13 bases. CDR1 is MGHRA, CDR2 YSYEKL, per germline. The CDR3 loop spans 16 amino acids. CDR3 nucleotides: TGCGCCAGCAGCCAAGAGGACAGCCACCGGAATCAGCCCCAGCATTTT. Translated: CASSQEDSHRNQPQHF.

The chain is built from TRBV6-2 or TRBV6-3 and TRBJ2-7, with TRBD2 matching over 13 bases. V trimming: 4 bases; J trimming: 0 bases; junction bases outside the gene matches: 3. Germline values: CDR1 MNHEY, CDR2 SVGEGT. The CDR3 consists of 16 residues. The CDR3 is CASSSRTSGSSYEQYF. The CDR3, as DNA: TGTGCCAGCAGTTCCCGGACTAGCGGGAGCTCCTACGAGCAGTACTTC.

The genes are TRBV4-1 and TRBJ2-2; TRBD2 matches at 10 bases. The V segment lost 1 base and the J segment 3 bases; nucleotides outside the gene matches: 8. CDR1 is MGHRA and CDR2 is YSYEKL in the germline V gene. This CDR3 spans 18 amino acids. The CDR3: CASSQVPSGRLDTGELFF. The CDR3 DNA reads TGCGCCAGCAGCCAAGTCCCTAGCGGGAGATTGGACACCGGGGAGCTGTTTTTT.

The chain joins TRBV6-1 to TRBJ1-3; maybe TRBD1 (5 bases). There are 18 residues in the CDR3. Per the germline V gene, CDR1 is MNHNS and CDR2 is SASEGT. V was pared by 0 bases and J by 5 bases, with 20 bases between. The CDR3 region is CASSEALRGGTRRNTIYF. The CDR3 DNA reads as TGTGCCAGCAGTGAAGCGCTTCGGGGGGGGACCCGCAGAAACACCATATATTTT.

The genes are TRBV5-1 and TRBJ2-1, with TRBD2 as a possible D gene (5 bases). Germline V CDR1 and CDR2: SGHRS, YFSETQ. The length of the CDR3 is 12 residues. Trimming took 8 bases from V and 3 from J, leaving 9 bases between them. The chain's CDR3 is CASSGNYNEQFF. The CDR3 DNA reads as TGCGCCAGTTCCGGGAACTACAATGAGCAGTTCTTC.

CDR3 residues: CASSLRSSGLNEKLFF. The CDR3 bases are TGCGCCAGCAGCCTCCGGTCTTCAGGCCTAAATGAAAAACTGTTTTTT. V and J are TRBV4-3 and TRBJ1-4; no clear D gene. V lost 4 bases and J 5 bases, leaving 17 bases between the germline ends. CDR1 and CDR2 from the germline V gene are LGHNA and YSLEER. The CDR3 contains 16 residues.

The chain joins TRBV10-1 to TRBJ2-5; 15 bases align to TRBD2. V shed 3 bases, J shed 7 bases, and the junction held 6 bases outside the gene matches. The CDR3 has 16 amino acids. In germline, CDR1 is WNHNN, CDR2 SYGVQD (reference sequence). CDR3: CASSESGLAGGRTQYF. CDR3 in DNA: TGCGCCAGCAGTGAATCGGGACTAGCGGGGGGACGGACCCAGTACTTC.

The genes are TRBV27 and TRBJ2-5; 8 positions agree with TRBD2. Germline assignment: CDR1 MNHEY and CDR2 SMNVEV (reference sequence). The CDR3 has 15 amino acids. V lost 8 bases, J lost 5 bases, and 13 bases stayed unmatched. The CDR3 here is CASRDSGRGSETQYF. The CDR3 DNA reads TGTGCCAGCCGAGATTCCGGGAGGGGTAGCGAGACCCAGTACTTC.

The chain is built from TRBV5-4 and TRBJ2-7; 8 nucleotides line up with TRBD2. The CDR3 length is 16 residues. Looked up from germline, CDR1 is SGHNT and CDR2 is YYREEE (reference sequence). With 0 bases clipped from V and 4 bases from J, the junction kept 9 bases outside the gene matches. The CDR3, as DNA: TGTGCCAGCAGCTTGGGAGGCACTAGCGGTGTTTACGAGCAGTACTTC. Translated: CASSLGGTSGVYEQYF.